The TCR beta chain described here comes from a study of technical replicates of blood from several donors. The table came from immunoSEQ multiplex PCR; TCRdb's copy has only in-frame clones and leaves some out. This table holds 55,000 to 75,000 clones, about 95% found once. The CDR3 is 15 residues long. Trimming took 1 base from V and 3 from J, leaving 11 bases between them. Germline V lookup: CDR1 LNHNV, CDR2 YYDKDF (reference sequence). This sequence originates from a human donor in good health. Some clones in this sample may be carry-over from other donors' samples. Sequencing was performed on PBMCs. The chain joins TRBV15 to TRBJ2-3, with D maybe TRBD2 (6 bases). CDR3 coding DNA: TGTGCCACCAGCAGAGGGGGGGTGGAGACAGATACGCAGTATTTT. As protein: CATSRGGVETDTQYF.